Below, 22 T cell receptor beta chains from the same sample are listed, as sequenced in a study of T cell changes during pregnancy in multiple sclerosis. This table comes from immunoSEQ multiplex PCR, and its TCRdb copy is limited to in-frame clones, with some not included. Of tens of thousands of clones listed, 88% are singletons. The specimen comprised CD8+ T cells from peripheral blood mononuclear cells, sampled in the third trimester of pregnancy. The origin of the receptors is a female donor with multiple sclerosis, enrolled in a pregnancy study.

The chain combines TRBV7-9 with TRBJ2-1; 8 bases agree with TRBD2. The CDR3 runs to 18 residues. Germline CDR1 and CDR2: SEHNR and FQNEAQ (reference sequence). The V segment lost 5 bases and the J segment 2 bases; nucleotides outside the gene matches: 14. The CDR3 coding sequence is TGTGCCAGCAGCACGGATCAGATGGTCGGGGGGGCCTACAATGAGCAGTTCTTC. It encodes CASSTDQMVGGAYNEQFF.

This rearrangement joins TRBV30 to TRBJ1-2; 8 bases agree with TRBD1. V lost 0 bases, J lost 5 bases, and 2 bases stayed unmatched. Per germline, CDR1 GTSNPN and CDR2 SVGIG (reference sequence). This CDR3 comprises 13 residues. CDR3 loop: CAWSVGTGYGYTF. CDR3 coding DNA: TGTGCCTGGAGTGTGGGGACAGGATATGGCTACACCTTC.

This clone was counted once. This sequence joins TRBV28 and TRBJ2-1, with D possibly being TRBD2 (6 bases). Germline V lookup: CDR1 MDHEN, CDR2 SYDVKM. V was clipped by 6 bases and J by 5 bases, with 20 bases between them. This CDR3 has 16 residues. CDR3 region: CASRDGKAGLDNEQFF. The CDR3 bases are TGTGCCAGCAGGGACGGGAAGGCGGGGCTTGACAATGAGCAGTTCTTC.

The rearrangement links TRBV5-1 to TRBJ1-1; D is possibly TRBD1 (5 bases). Germline V gene sequence: CDR1 SGHRS, CDR2 YFSETQ. The ends were cut back, 0 bases at V and 2 bases at J, with 17 bases in the middle. The CDR3 has 17 amino acids. CDR3 region: CASSLVPRDSGNTEAFF. Here the CDR3 DNA reads TGCGCCAGCAGCTTGGTGCCCAGGGACTCGGGAAACACTGAAGCTTTCTTT.

The sample holds one count of this clone. The chain recombines TRBV7-8 with TRBJ1-5, with D maybe TRBD1 (6 bases). The CDR3 runs 17 residues. CDR1 is SGHVS, CDR2 FQNEAQ, per germline. V lost 0 bases to trimming and J lost 6 bases, with 18 bases between them. CDR3 sequence: CASSLAGQHPRGQPQHF. Here the CDR3 DNA reads TGTGCCAGCAGCTTAGCGGGACAACATCCGAGGGGTCAGCCCCAGCATTTT.

This rearrangement joins TRBV4-3 to TRBJ1-5; D is unresolved. The germline V gene has CDR1 LGHNA and CDR2 YSLEER. Trimming shortened V by 1 base and J by 2 bases, and 9 bases separated the two germline ends. There are 15 residues in the CDR3. This CDR3 is CASSQVSGGNQPQHF. The CDR3 nucleotides are TGCGCCAGCAGCCAAGTTTCGGGTGGCAATCAGCCCCAGCATTTT.

The chain employs TRBV28 and TRBJ2-1, with 7 bases aligning to TRBD1. The germline gives CDR1 MDHEN, CDR2 SYDVKM. This CDR3 is built from 13 residues. After removal of 2 bases from V and 8 bases from J, the junction contained 3 bases not matched to a gene. The CDR3 region has the DNA TGTGCCAGCAGTTTAACAGGGGTGCATGAGCAGTTCTTC. This sequence encodes CASSLTGVHEQFF.

The chain combines TRBV19 with TRBJ2-7, with 7 bases aligning to TRBD1. CDR3 length: 14 amino acids. CDR1 LNHDA and CDR2 SQIVND come from the germline V gene (reference sequence). The junction had 7 bases not matched to a gene; V was cut back by 4 bases and J by 4 bases. The CDR3 reads CASSSRMGQYEQYF. The CDR3 nucleotides are TGTGCCAGTAGTAGCCGGATGGGACAGTACGAGCAGTACTTC. Filled out from reference TRBV19 and TRBJ2-7, the complete variable domain reads DGGITQSPKYLFRKEGQNVTLSCEQNLNHDAMYWYRQDPGQGLRLIYYSQIVNDFQKGDIAEGYSVSREKKESFPLTVTSAQKNPTAFYLCASSSRMGQYEQYFGPGTRLTVT.

The V call is TRBV13, the J call TRBJ1-1, with TRBD1 matching 9 bases. This CDR3 is built from 14 residues. CDR1 and CDR2 from the germline V gene are PRHDT and FYEKMQ (reference sequence). V dropped 4 bases and J dropped 1; count of bases not matched to a gene: 1. Written as DNA, the CDR3 is TGTGCCAGCAGCTCGGGACAGGGGAACACTGAAGCTTTCTTT. Translated: CASSSGQGNTEAFF.

The rearrangement uses TRBV11-2 and TRBJ2-4; unclear D gene. Deletions cut 5 bases from V and 4 bases from J, with 12 bases between. Germline V gene sequence: CDR1 SGHAT, CDR2 FQNNGV. This CDR3 is 14 amino acids long. CDR3 protein: CASSAKAGKNIQYF. The CDR3 nucleotides read TGTGCCAGCAGCGCCAAAGCCGGGAAAAACATTCAGTACTTC.

V and J are TRBV28 and TRBJ1-5; TRBD1 might be the D (5 bases). Trimming removed 10 bases from V and 0 bases from J, with 16 bases in between. CDR1 is MDHEN and CDR2 is SYDVKM in the germline V gene. The CDR3 extends over 15 amino acids. The CDR3 loop reads CATLEGLYSNQPQHF. For the CDR3, the DNA is TGTGCCACCCTGGAGGGGCTCTATAGCAATCAGCCCCAGCATTTT.

The chain is built from TRBV30 and TRBJ1-1; no clear D gene. V was clipped by 0 bases and J by 5 bases, with 10 bases between them. The CDR3 has 13 residues. The V gene's germline CDR1 is GTSNPN and CDR2 SVGIG (reference sequence). The CDR3 DNA reads as TGTGCCTGGAGTGTACTAGGTGCGACTGAAGCTTTCTTT. Protein: CAWSVLGATEAFF.

V gene TRBV6-4 combines with J gene TRBJ2-1; 12 bases line up with TRBD2. The V gene end was trimmed by 3 bases and the J gene end by 9 bases; junction bases not matched to a gene: 9. This CDR3 contains 16 residues. Germline CDR1 and CDR2: MRHNA and SNTAGT. CDR3 loop: CASSETGLAGFSEQFF. The CDR3 nucleotides read TGTGCCAGCAGTGAGACCGGACTAGCGGGGTTCAGTGAGCAGTTCTTC.

This clone showed up just once. The rearrangement uses TRBV19 and TRBJ1-4; D not certain. Looked up from germline, CDR1 is LNHDA and CDR2 is SQIVND (reference sequence). The CDR3 has 15 residues. V was cut by 6 bases and J by 11 bases, with 22 bases left in between. CDR3 sequence reads: CASSAPHYAVTKLFF. In DNA, the CDR3 is TGTGCCAGTAGCGCGCCTCATTACGCGGTAACTAAACTGTTTTTT.

The chain combines TRBV28 with TRBJ1-5, with 9 bases matching TRBD1. CDR3 length: 17 amino acids. Trimming at V came to 10 bases and at J to 0 bases, leaving 13 bases not matched to a gene. Germline V lookup: CDR1 MDHEN, CDR2 SYDVKM. The CDR3 nucleotides are TGTGCCACCTCCGAGACAGGGGGTTTTCCTAGCAATCAGCCCCAGCATTTT. It is translated as CATSETGGFPSNQPQHF.

The chain uses TRBV7-9 and TRBJ1-2; a weak D match, TRBD1 (5 bases). From germline, CDR1 is SEHNR and CDR2 FQNEAQ (reference sequence). Deletions cut 0 bases from V and 3 bases from J, with 11 bases between. This CDR3 is 15 amino acids long. The CDR3 sequence: CASSLAGEADYGYTF. CDR3 DNA: TGTGCCAGCAGCTTAGCGGGGGAGGCAGACTATGGCTACACCTTC.

This chain connects TRBV4-1 to TRBJ1-2; 10 bases are shared with TRBD1. J gave up 1 base and V 0 bases, and 5 bases lay outside the gene matches. The CDR3 sequence is 17 residues long. Germline-derived CDR1 and CDR2 are MGHRA and YSYEKL. CDR3 region: CASSQDWGTGDNYGYTF. Written as DNA, the CDR3 is TGCGCCAGCAGCCAAGATTGGGGGACAGGGGATAACTATGGCTACACCTTC.

The chain links TRBV11-2 to TRBJ1-2, with 7 bases aligning to TRBD1. The germline V gene encodes CDR1 SGHAT and CDR2 FQNNGV. The CDR3 is 14 residues long. J was trimmed by 1 base and V by 5 bases; bases with no gene match: 4. The CDR3 is CASSVGTVNYGYTF. The CDR3 DNA sequence: TGTGCCAGCAGCGTGGGGACAGTTAACTATGGCTACACCTTC.

The genes are TRBV30 and TRBJ2-7, with D possibly TRBD1 on 5 matching bases. This CDR3 has 15 amino acids. The V gene's germline CDR1 is GTSNPN and CDR2 SVGIG (reference sequence). V was shortened by 3 bases and J by 5 bases, with 20 bases between the two germline ends. The CDR3 here is CAWRYGQGDADEQYF. CDR3 in DNA: TGTGCCTGGAGATATGGGCAAGGGGATGCGGACGAGCAGTACTTC.

This clone is large within its sample. The V gene is TRBV7-6, the J gene TRBJ2-1, with 7 bases matching TRBD1. This CDR3 has 14 amino acids. CDR1 and CDR2 from the germline V gene are SGHVS and FNYEAQ. The ends lost 5 bases at V and 6 bases at J; junction bases unmatched: 7. The CDR3 coding sequence is TGTGCCAGCAGCCTATACAGGGGCGGCAATGAGCAGTTCTTC. Translation gives CASSLYRGGNEQFF.

The chain carries TRBV6-5 and TRBJ2-3; 11 bases line up with TRBD2. The CDR3 covers 15 residues. Germline V gives CDR1 MNHEY, CDR2 SVGAGI. J gave up 6 bases and V 7 bases, and 9 bases lay outside the gene matches. The CDR3 DNA sequence: TGTGCCAGCACCGGTCTAGCGGGGGGAATTGATACGCAGTATTTT. As protein: CASTGLAGGIDTQYF.

The genes are TRBV5-8 and TRBJ2-3; 10 bases are a match to TRBD2. This CDR3 has 14 amino acids. Germline lookup yields CDR1 SGHTS and CDR2 YDEGEE. The V segment lost 5 bases and the J segment 8 bases; nucleotides outside the gene matches: 8. The DNA for the CDR3 is TGTGCCAGCAGGCTAGCGGGGGCTTCGGGTACGCAGTATTTT. It is translated as CASRLAGASGTQYF.